The T cell receptor beta chain under discussion was sequenced for a study of STAT3 mutations in large granular lymphocyte leukemia. In the study overall: Immunosuppressive therapy was given to more than half of T-LGLL patients. General study findings and limits: Every T-LGLL patient had at least one immunodominant TCRbeta clonotype.

The CDR3 has 14 amino acids. Trimming removed 5 bases at V and 3 bases at J, with 14 bases between. Germline-derived CDR1 and CDR2 are GTSNPN and SVGIG (reference sequence). A few counts support this clone. Its cognate antigen is unknown. Assay used: immunoSEQ multiplex PCR; TCRdb lists only in-frame clones, some missing. Of about 1,300 clones in the sample, about 2.5% were seen once. Sequencing used PBMCs. The chain uses TRBV30 and TRBJ2-1; no definite D call. This receptor was taken from a human donor with T large granular lymphocyte leukemia. Some clones in this sample may be carry-over from other donors' samples. CDR3 in DNA: TGTGCCTGGGATAAGGGTACCGACTACAATGAGCAGTTCTTC. This sequence encodes CAWDKGTDYNEQFF.